Given below is one TCR beta chain in context. The data originate from a study of PD-1 blockade in classical Hodgkin lymphoma. Brentuximab vedotin exposure varied among the patients, all of whom had relapsed after autologous stem cell transplantation. Clones were read by immunoSEQ multiplex PCR, and TCRdb kept only the in-frame ones, dropping some. This sample has 45,000 to 60,000 clones; 81% occur once, and the top ten carry about 16%. The receptor comes from a human donor with classical Hodgkin lymphoma. The specimen comprised peripheral blood mononuclear cells (PBMCs), sampled at baseline.

CDR3 region: CASSNPREQGIPEQYF. CDR3 DNA: TGTGCCAGCAGCAATCCACGGGAGCAGGGAATTCCCGAGCAGTACTTC. This chain joins TRBV11-1 and TRBJ2-7, with a tentative D call TRBD2 (6 bases). Germline V gene lookup returns CDR1 SGHAT and CDR2 FQDESV (reference sequence). Trimming removed 5 bases at V and 6 bases at J, with 23 bases between. This CDR3 has 16 amino acids. The full variable domain, in which reference TRBV11-1 and TRBJ2-7 provide the parts outside the CDR3, is EAEVAQSPRYKITEKSQAVAFWCDPISGHATLYWYRQILGQGPELLVQFQDESVVDDSQLPKDRFSAERLKGVDSTLKIQPAELGDSAMYLCASSNPREQGIPEQYFGPGTRLTVT.